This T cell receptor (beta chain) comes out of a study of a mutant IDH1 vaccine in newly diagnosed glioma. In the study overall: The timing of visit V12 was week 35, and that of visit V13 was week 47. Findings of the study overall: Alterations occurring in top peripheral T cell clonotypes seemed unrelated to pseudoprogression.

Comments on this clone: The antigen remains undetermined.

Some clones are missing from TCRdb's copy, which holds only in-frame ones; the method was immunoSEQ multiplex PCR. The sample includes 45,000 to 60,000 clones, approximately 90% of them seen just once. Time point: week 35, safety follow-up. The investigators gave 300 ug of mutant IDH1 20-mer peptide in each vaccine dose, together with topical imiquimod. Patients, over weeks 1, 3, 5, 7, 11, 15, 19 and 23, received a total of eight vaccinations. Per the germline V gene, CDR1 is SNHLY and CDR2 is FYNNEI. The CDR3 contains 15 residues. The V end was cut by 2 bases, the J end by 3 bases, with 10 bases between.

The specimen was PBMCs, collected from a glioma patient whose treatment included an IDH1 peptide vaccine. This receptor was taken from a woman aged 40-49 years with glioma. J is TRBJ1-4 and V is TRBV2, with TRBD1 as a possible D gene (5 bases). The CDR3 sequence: CASSEYGGSNEKLFF. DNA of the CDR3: TGTGCCAGCAGTGAATACGGGGGGTCTAATGAAAAACTGTTTTTT. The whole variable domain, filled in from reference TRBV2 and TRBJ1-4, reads EPEVTQTPSHQVTQMGQEVILRCVPISNHLYFYWYRQILGQKVEFLVSFYNNEISEKSEIFDDQFSVERPDGSNFTLKIRSTKLEDSAMYFCASSEYGGSNEKLFFGSGTQLSVL.